Shown below are 15 T cell receptor beta chains from a single sample sequenced in a study of T cell changes during pregnancy in multiple sclerosis. The method was immunoSEQ multiplex PCR; TCRdb's version includes in-frame clones alone and lacks a portion of them. The table shows approximately 60,000 clones, with just under 90% occurring only once. Sequencing was done on a sample of peripheral blood from another person, used as feeder cells. The receptors here all came from a human donor whose cells served as feeder cells for cultures in a pregnancy study.

With regard to this clone: This specimen includes other DNA sequences encoding the same CDR3. This chain links TRBV19 with TRBJ1-1; D remains unclear. The CDR3 is 11 amino acids. The V end lost 3 bases, the J end lost 4 bases, and 3 bases lay between the germline ends. The germline CDR1 and CDR2 sequences are LNHDA and SQIVND (reference sequence). The CDR3 DNA is TGTGCCAGTAGTATCGTCACTGAAGCTTTCTTT. This encodes CASSIVTEAFF.

The chain has TRBV5-1 and TRBJ2-3; D uncertain. Germline-derived CDR1 and CDR2 are SGHRS and YFSETQ. V lost 0 bases and J 4 bases, leaving 6 bases between the germline ends. This CDR3 contains 13 residues. DNA for the CDR3: TGCGCCAGCAGCTTGGTGGTGGCAGATACGCAGTATTTT. It specifies CASSLVVADTQYF.

To note about this clone: Other DNA sequences in this specimen translate into the identical CDR3. The chain uses TRBV18 and TRBJ1-2, with 8 bases matching TRBD1. CDR3 length: 14 amino acids. Germline values: CDR1 KGHSH, CDR2 LQKENI. Unmatched junction bases numbered 4, after V lost 3 bases and J lost 4 bases. The CDR3 coding sequence is TGTGCCAGCTCACCGACAGGGGCCTTCTATGGCTACACCTTC. Amino acids: CASSPTGAFYGYTF.

The chain is built from TRBV10-1 and TRBJ1-5, with TRBD1 as a possible D gene (6 bases). The CDR3 has 14 residues. Germline V gene sequence: CDR1 WNHNN, CDR2 SYGVQD (reference sequence). Deletions cut 2 bases from V and 7 bases from J, with 12 bases between. The CDR3: CASSEAGVLQPQHF. The CDR3, as DNA: TGCGCCAGCAGTGAGGCAGGGGTCTTACAGCCCCAGCATTTT.

The gene calls are TRBV5-6 and TRBJ2-5, with 13 nucleotides matching TRBD2. Trimming at V came to 4 bases and at J to 7 bases, leaving 7 bases not matched to a gene. This CDR3 has 15 residues. Germline lookup yields CDR1 SGHDT and CDR2 YYEEEE. The CDR3 DNA is TGTGCCAGCAGCCGACCGGGACTAGCGGGATCGACCCAGTACTTC. Protein: CASSRPGLAGSTQYF.

The rearrangement uses TRBV2 and TRBJ2-5, with TRBD2 identical over 8 bases. J was trimmed by 0 bases and V by 5 bases; bases with no gene match: 5. This CDR3 contains 15 residues. The V gene's germline CDR1 is SNHLY and CDR2 FYNNEI. CDR3 region: CASSLREAYQETQYF. The CDR3 nucleotides read TGTGCCAGCAGTTTGCGGGAGGCGTACCAAGAGACCCAGTACTTC.

The chain carries TRBV11-3 and TRBJ2-1; D might be TRBD2 (5 bases). Germline CDR1 SGHNT, CDR2 YENEEA. This CDR3 region has 14 residues. The V and J ends lost 8 bases and 4 bases respectively, with 15 bases between them. The CDR3 DNA sequence: TGTGCCAGCGCCTCCGGGGTCTCTTACAATGAGCAGTTCTTC. Protein sequence: CASASGVSYNEQFF.

This chain uses TRBV30 with TRBJ2-5; no definite D call. The V gene's germline CDR1 is GTSNPN and CDR2 SVGIG (reference sequence). The CDR3 totals 13 residues. Trimming removed 4 bases at V and 5 bases at J, with 14 bases between. The DNA of the CDR3 is TGTGCCTGGACCCCCGGAGCAACGGAGACCCAGTACTTC. Translating it yields CAWTPGATETQYF.

V usage is TRBV6-1 and J usage is TRBJ2-1; tentatively, D is TRBD1 (6 bases). The V end was cut by 2 bases, the J end by 7 bases, with 15 bases between. The CDR3 has 15 residues. CDR1 MNHNS and CDR2 SASEGT come from the germline V gene. The CDR3 nucleotides read TGTGCCAGCAGTGAACGCGTTACAGGGCTTAATGAGCAGTTCTTC. Translated: CASSERVTGLNEQFF.

CDR3 amino acids: CASSKRVNTDTQYF. The CDR3 DNA reads TGTGCCAGCAGTAAGCGGGTGAACACAGATACGCAGTATTTT. The chain employs TRBV2 and TRBJ2-3; the D gene is possibly TRBD2 (6 bases). The length of the CDR3 is 14 residues. The germline V and J ends were trimmed by 5 bases and 2 bases, with 11 bases remaining between them. The germline V gene has CDR1 SNHLY and CDR2 FYNNEI. The full variable domain, with the rest looked up from reference TRBV2 and TRBJ2-3, is EPEVTQTPSHQVTQMGQEVILRCVPISNHLYFYWYRQILGQKVEFLVSFYNNEISEKSEIFDDQFSVERPDGSNFTLKIRSTKLEDSAMYFCASSKRVNTDTQYFGPGTRLTVL.

The chain links TRBV9 to TRBJ1-1, with 9 bases fitting TRBD1. The length of the CDR3 is 18 residues. J gave up 0 bases and V 0 bases, and 9 bases lay outside the gene matches. Germline loops: CDR1 SGDLS, CDR2 YYNGEE. CDR3: CASSVGQGESVMNTEAFF. The CDR3 coding sequence is TGTGCCAGCAGCGTAGGACAGGGGGAATCGGTTATGAACACTGAAGCTTTCTTT.

V gene TRBV5-1 combines with J gene TRBJ1-2; possibly TRBD1 for D (5 bases). Germline CDR1 is SGHRS and CDR2 is YFSETQ. The CDR3 covers 14 residues. V shed 6 bases and J shed 6 bases, with 18 bases lying between them. The CDR3 sequence is CASNLSPGGDGYTF. The CDR3 DNA sequence: TGCGCCAGCAACCTGTCACCTGGGGGGGATGGCTACACCTTC.

J is TRBJ2-1 and V is TRBV4-2; 10 positions agree with TRBD2. The CDR3 spans 16 residues. Germline V gene lookup returns CDR1 LGHNA and CDR2 YNFKEQ. J was trimmed by 4 bases and V by 0 bases; bases with no gene match: 3. As DNA, the CDR3 is TGTGCCAGCAGCCAAGAACCTAGCGGGGGTTACAATGAGCAGTTCTTC. Its protein is CASSQEPSGGYNEQFF.

The gene calls are TRBV7-2 and TRBJ2-1; 8 nucleotides match TRBD2. The V gene's germline CDR1 is SGHTA and CDR2 FQGNSA. The V and J ends lost 4 bases and 6 bases, in that order; junction bases with no gene match: 2. The CDR3 is 13 residues long. The CDR3 protein is CASSSTSGNEQFF. CDR3 nucleotide sequence: TGTGCCAGCAGCTCAACTAGCGGCAATGAGCAGTTCTTC.

The gene calls are TRBV29-1 and TRBJ1-1; 12 nucleotides match TRBD1. The J segment lost 4 bases and the V segment lost 7 bases, leaving 4 bases of the junction unmatched. CDR3 length: 13 amino acids. Per germline, CDR1 SQVTM and CDR2 ANQGSEA. CDR3: CSGGQGAITEAFF. The CDR3 bases are TGCAGCGGGGGACAGGGGGCGATCACTGAAGCTTTCTTT.